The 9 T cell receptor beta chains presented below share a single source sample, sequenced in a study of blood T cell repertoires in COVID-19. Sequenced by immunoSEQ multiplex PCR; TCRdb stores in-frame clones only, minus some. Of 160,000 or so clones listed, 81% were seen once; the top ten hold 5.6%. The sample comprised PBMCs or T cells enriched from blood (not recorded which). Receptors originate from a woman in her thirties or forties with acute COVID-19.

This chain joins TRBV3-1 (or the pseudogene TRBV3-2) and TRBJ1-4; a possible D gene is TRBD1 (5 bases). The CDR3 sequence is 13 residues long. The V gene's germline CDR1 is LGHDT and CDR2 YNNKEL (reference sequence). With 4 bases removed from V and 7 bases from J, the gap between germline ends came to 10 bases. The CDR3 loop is CASSRGQVEKLFF. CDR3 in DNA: TGTGCCAGCAGCCGGGGCCAGGTTGAAAAACTGTTTTTT.

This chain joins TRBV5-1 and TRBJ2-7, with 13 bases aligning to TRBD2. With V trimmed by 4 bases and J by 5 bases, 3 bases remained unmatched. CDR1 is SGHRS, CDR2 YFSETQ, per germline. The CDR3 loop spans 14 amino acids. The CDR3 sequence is CASSLGTSGNEQYF. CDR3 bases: TGCGCCAGCAGCCTGGGGACTAGCGGGAACGAGCAGTACTTC. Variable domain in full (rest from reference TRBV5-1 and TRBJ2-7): KAGVTQTPRYLIKTRGQQVTLSCSPISGHRSVSWYQQTPGQGLQFLFEYFSETQRNKGNFPGRFSGRQFSNSRSEMNVSTLELGDSALYLCASSLGTSGNEQYFGPGTRLTVT.

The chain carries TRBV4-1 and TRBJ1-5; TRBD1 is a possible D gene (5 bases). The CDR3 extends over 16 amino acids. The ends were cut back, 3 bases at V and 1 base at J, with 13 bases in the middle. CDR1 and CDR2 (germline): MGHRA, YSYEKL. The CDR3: CASSQTDGGSNQPQHF. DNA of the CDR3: TGCGCCAGCAGCCAGACGGACGGGGGAAGCAATCAGCCCCAGCATTTT.

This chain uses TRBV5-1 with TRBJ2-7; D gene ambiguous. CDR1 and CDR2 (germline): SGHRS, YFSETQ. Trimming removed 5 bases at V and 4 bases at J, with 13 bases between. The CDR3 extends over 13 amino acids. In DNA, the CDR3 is TGCGCCAGCAGGTTACAGCCGGAATACGAGCAGTACTTC. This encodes CASRLQPEYEQYF.

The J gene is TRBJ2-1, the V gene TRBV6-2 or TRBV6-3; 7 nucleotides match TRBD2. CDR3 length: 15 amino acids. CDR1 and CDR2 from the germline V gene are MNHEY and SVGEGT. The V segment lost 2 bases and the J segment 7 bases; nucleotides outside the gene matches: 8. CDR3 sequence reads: CASSYEPSGGNEQFF. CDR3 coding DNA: TGTGCCAGCAGTTACGAGCCTAGCGGTGGGAATGAGCAGTTCTTC.

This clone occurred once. CDR3 coding DNA: TGCGCCAGCAACTCGGAAGCTAGCGGGAGAGGTGAGCAGTTCTTC. Translation gives CASNSEASGRGEQFF. The chain uses TRBV10-2 and TRBJ2-1; TRBD2 aligns across 10 bases. J lost 9 bases, V lost 7 bases, and 12 bases had no gene match. This CDR3 comprises 15 residues. Germline CDR1 and CDR2: WSHSY and SAAADI.

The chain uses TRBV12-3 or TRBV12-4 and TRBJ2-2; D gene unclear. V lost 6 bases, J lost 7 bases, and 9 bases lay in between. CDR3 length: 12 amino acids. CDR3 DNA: TGTGCCAGCAGCAACCTGAGCGGGGAGCTGTTTTTT. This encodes CASSNLSGELFF.

CDR3 residues: CASSLPYTSLNEQFF. The DNA for the CDR3 is TGTGCCAGCAGCCTACCCTACACTAGCCTCAATGAGCAGTTCTTC. The chain employs TRBV7-2 and TRBJ2-1; D possibly corresponds to TRBD2 (6 bases). In germline, CDR1 is SGHTA, CDR2 FQGNSA. The CDR3 loop spans 15 amino acids. V gave up 5 bases and J gave up 6 bases, with 17 bases separating them.

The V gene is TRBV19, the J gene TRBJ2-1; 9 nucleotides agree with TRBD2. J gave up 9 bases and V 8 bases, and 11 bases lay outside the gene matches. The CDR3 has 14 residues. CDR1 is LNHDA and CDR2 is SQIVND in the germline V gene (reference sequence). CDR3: CASASGTYIIEQFF. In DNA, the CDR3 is TGTGCCAGTGCTAGCGGGACGTACATCATTGAGCAGTTCTTC.